This is a list of T cell receptor beta chains from one sample in a study of blood T cell repertoires in COVID-19. TCRdb's table, derived via immunoSEQ multiplex PCR, lists solely in-frame clones and lacks some. The sample lists fewer than 200,000 clones, roughly nine tenths occurring once. Sequencing input: peripheral blood. All receptors derive from a man between 65 and 85 years old with active or convalescent COVID-19. CDR3s include the opening cysteine and the closing phenylalanine or tryptophan. A D gene is named only where the DNA matches it firmly. Clone sizes are given selectively: once, few, many, or a class where the clone is expanded.

clone_size	d_call	v_call	j_call	cdr3_aa	cdr3_nt
-	TRBD1	TRBV9	TRBJ1-1	CASSGLGTGPNTEAFF	TGTGCCAGCAGCGGGCTAGGGACAGGGCCGAACACTGAAGCTTTCTTT
-	-	TRBV5-4	TRBJ2-5	CASSFSNGAETQYF	TGTGCCAGCAGCTTCTCCAATGGGGCAGAGACCCAGTACTTC
-	-	TRBV29-1	TRBJ1-4	CSVAGTEKLFF	TGCAGCGTTGCCGGGACAGAAAAACTGTTTTTT
-	-	TRBV3-1/TRBV3-2	TRBJ1-1	CASSQTGIATEAFF	TGTGCCAGCAGCCAAACAGGGATAGCAACTGAAGCTTTCTTT
-	-	TRBV29-1	TRBJ2-5	CSERRDLQETQYF	TGCAGCGAAAGGAGGGACCTTCAAGAGACCCAGTACTTC
-	TRBD1	TRBV18	TRBJ2-7	CASSPRQGSYEQYF	TGTGCCAGCTCACCTCGACAGGGATCCTACGAGCAGTACTTC
-	-	TRBV19	TRBJ1-1	CASSIGGARAFF	TGTGCCAGTAGTATAGGCGGGGCGCGGGCTTTCTTT
-	TRBD1	TRBV19	TRBJ1-4	CASSYDRVENEKLFF	TGTGCCAGTAGCTACGACAGGGTTGAGAATGAAAAACTGTTTTTT
once	-	TRBV5-1	TRBJ1-6	CASSLDPFAGSPLHF	TGCGCCAGCAGCTTAGATCCCTTTGCTGGCTCACCCCTCCACTTT
-	-	TRBV5-4	TRBJ2-1	CASSRREGHDNEQFF	TGTGCCAGCAGCCGTAGGGAGGGACACGACAATGAGCAGTTCTTC
-	-	TRBV28	TRBJ1-5	CASSQGGRARTLAGNQPQHF	TGTGCCAGCAGTCAAGGGGGACGGGCTCGTACCCTTGCTGGCAATCAGCCCCAGCATTTT
-	-	TRBV6-2/TRBV6-3	TRBJ1-5	CASSYVDTNQPQHF	TGTGCCAGCAGTTACGTGGACACAAATCAGCCCCAGCATTTT
-	-	TRBV7-8	TRBJ1-1	CASSFPEGNTEAFF	TGTGCCAGCAGCTTCCCAGAGGGGAACACTGAAGCTTTCTTT
-	TRBD1	TRBV18	TRBJ1-2	CASSPGGATYGYTF	TGTGCCAGCTCGCCAGGGGGCGCCACCTATGGCTACACCTTC
-	-	TRBV15	TRBJ2-7	CATSPGLVYEQYF	TGTGCCACCAGCCCAGGGTTAGTCTACGAGCAGTACTTC
-	-	TRBV9	TRBJ1-6	CASSVTAGRNSPLHF	TGTGCCAGCAGCGTAACGGCGGGGCGGAATTCACCCCTCCACTTT
-	-	TRBV20-1	TRBJ1-2	CSARATRGYTF	TGCAGTGCTCGAGCGACTCGAGGCTACACCTTC
-	TRBD1	TRBV2	TRBJ1-2	CASPGQDYGYTF	TGTGCCAGCCCGGGACAGGACTATGGCTACACCTTC
once	TRBD1	TRBV7-9	TRBJ2-7	CASSLSAGGFYEQYF	TGTGCCAGCAGCTTATCTGCAGGGGGTTTTTACGAGCAGTACTTC
-	-	TRBV2	TRBJ1-4	CASRQGNEKLFF	TGTGCCAGCAGACAGGGTAATGAAAAACTGTTTTTT
-	-	TRBV7-8	TRBJ2-7	CASSPGRLVVEQYF	TGTGCCAGCAGCCCAGGTAGGCTCGTTGTGGAGCAGTACTTC
-	TRBD2	TRBV6-5	TRBJ2-2	CASVRASGNTGELFF	TGTGCCAGCGTGAGGGCTAGCGGGAACACCGGGGAGCTGTTTTTT
-	-	TRBV7-2	TRBJ2-7	CASRPGSRDGADEQYF	TGTGCCAGCAGGCCCGGGAGCCGGGACGGGGCCGACGAGCAGTACTTC
few	-	TRBV3-1/TRBV3-2	TRBJ1-2	CASSQDREGGYTF	TGTGCCAGCAGCCAAGACAGGGAGGGAGGCTACACCTTC
-	-	TRBV7-6	TRBJ1-2	CASSPSRVPNYGYTF	TGTGCCAGCAGTCCGAGCCGGGTACCTAACTATGGCTACACCTTC
few	TRBD1	TRBV6-2/TRBV6-3	TRBJ1-5	CASSNRGDQPQHF	TGTGCCAGCAGTAACAGGGGGGATCAGCCCCAGCATTTT
-	-	TRBV29-1	TRBJ2-1	CSARAGGSYNEQFF	TGCAGCGCAAGAGCGGGTGGCTCCTACAATGAGCAGTTCTTC
-	TRBD1	TRBV6-2/TRBV6-3	TRBJ2-7	CASSYSGQGKNEQYF	TGTGCCAGCAGTTACTCGGGACAGGGCAAAAACGAGCAGTACTTC